A selection of T cell receptor beta chains follows, all from one sample in a study of sequential checkpoint blockade in melanoma. Method: immunoSEQ multiplex PCR; TCRdb's copy keeps in-frame clones and lacks some. The data contain 30,000 to 45,000 clones, around nine tenths of them singletons. The specimen was CD8+ T cells sorted from blood (inferred from file names), collected from a patient given nivolumab and ipilimumab in sequence. These receptor sequences come from a human donor with melanoma. The CDR3 runs from the conserved cysteine through the conserved F or W. D genes are given only for firm matches. The size entry is marked missing in some rows and otherwise reads once, few, many or a size class.

>12|-|TRBJ1-2|TRBV9|-
CASSVDSYGYTF
TGTGCCAGCAGCGTTGACAGCTATGGCTACACCTTC
>15|TRBD2|TRBJ2-1|TRBV19|once
CASSIAGTSSNEQFF
TGTGCCAGTAGTATAGCGGGGACTAGTAGTAATGAGCAGTTCTTC
>15|TRBD1|TRBJ1-1|TRBV4-1|-
CASSSSGQGGTEAFF
TGCGCCAGCAGCTCATCCGGACAGGGTGGCACTGAAGCTTTCTTT
>12|-|TRBJ2-1|TRBV19|-
CASRGGYNEQFF
TGTGCCAGTAGGGGCGGGTACAATGAGCAGTTCTTC
>16|-|TRBJ2-7|TRBV9|-
CASSSGLQPTSYEQYF
TGTGCCAGCAGCTCAGGACTCCAACCCACTTCCTACGAGCAGTACTTC
>16|-|TRBJ2-2|TRBV6-1|once
CASSEVTYTNTGELFF
TGTGCCAGCAGTGAAGTTACATACACGAACACCGGGGAGCTGTTTTTT
>17|TRBD2|TRBJ2-1|TRBV7-9|-
CASSSSLIAGTYNEQFF
TGTGCCAGCAGCTCCTCACTTATAGCGGGGACCTACAATGAGCAGTTCTTC
>16|-|TRBJ1-4|TRBV7-9|few
CASSPYWAGQNEKLFF
TGTGCCAGCAGCCCCTACTGGGCAGGACAGAATGAAAAACTGTTTTTT
>15|TRBD2|TRBJ2-2|TRBV4-3|-
CASSTLADPMEELFF
TGCGCCAGCAGCACTCTAGCGGACCCGATGGAGGAGCTGTTTTTT
>14|-|TRBJ2-3|TRBV9|-
CASSVEGPTDTQYF
TGTGCCAGCAGCGTAGAGGGGCCTACAGATACGCAGTATTTT
>16|TRBD2|TRBJ2-3|TRBV2|-
CASSRLAGGNTDTQYF
TGTGCCAGCAGTCGTCTAGCGGGAGGGAACACAGATACGCAGTATTTT
>15|TRBD1|TRBJ2-5|TRBV4-1|-
CASSQSGQGQETQYF
TGCGCCAGCAGCCAGAGCGGACAGGGACAAGAGACCCAGTACTTC
>16|TRBD2|TRBJ2-5|TRBV5-1|-
CASSGGTSGFQETQYF
TGCGCCAGCAGCGGAGGGACTAGCGGTTTCCAAGAGACCCAGTACTTC
>15|TRBD2|TRBJ2-3|TRBV6-1|-
CASSEAVGGADTQYF
TGTGCCAGCAGTGAAGCAGTGGGGGGGGCAGATACGCAGTATTTT
>15|TRBD2|TRBJ2-3|TRBV6-5|-
CASSNLGLATDTQYF
TGTGCCAGCAGCAACCTAGGACTAGCGACAGATACGCAGTATTTT
>13|TRBD1|TRBJ1-1|TRBV19|once
CASSIGTGTEAFF
TGTGCCAGTAGTATAGGGACAGGGACTGAAGCTTTCTTT
>15|-|TRBJ1-4|TRBV9|-
CASSVKGGGEEKLFF
TGTGCCAGCAGCGTAAAAGGCGGGGGCGAAGAAAAACTGTTTTTT
>17|TRBD1|TRBJ2-1|TRBV27|-
CASSPGQGFVVGNEQFF
TGTGCCAGCAGTCCTGGACAGGGCTTCGTTGTCGGCAATGAGCAGTTCTTC
>19|-|TRBJ2-1|TRBV4-1|-
CASSQERIIPFSSYNEQFF
TGCGCCAGCAGCCAAGAGAGGATCATCCCCTTCAGCTCCTACAATGAGCAGTTCTTC